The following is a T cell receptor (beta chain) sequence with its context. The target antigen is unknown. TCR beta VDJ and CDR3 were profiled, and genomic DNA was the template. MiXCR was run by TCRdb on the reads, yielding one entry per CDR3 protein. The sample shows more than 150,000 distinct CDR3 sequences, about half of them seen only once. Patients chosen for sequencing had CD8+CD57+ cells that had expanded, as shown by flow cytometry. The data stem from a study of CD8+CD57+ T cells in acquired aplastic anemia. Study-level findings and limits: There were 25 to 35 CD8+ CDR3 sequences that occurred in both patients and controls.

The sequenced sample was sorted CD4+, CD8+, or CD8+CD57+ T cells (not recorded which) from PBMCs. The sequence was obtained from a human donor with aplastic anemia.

The CDR3 DNA reads TGTGCCAGCAGCTTTACGAACACTGAAGCTTTCTTT. Its translation is CASSFTNTEAFF. The chain uses TRBV7-2 and TRBJ1-1; no definite D call. The V end was cut by 3 bases, the J end by 1 base, with 3 bases between. Germline loops: CDR1 SGHTA, CDR2 FQGNSA. This CDR3 contains 12 residues.